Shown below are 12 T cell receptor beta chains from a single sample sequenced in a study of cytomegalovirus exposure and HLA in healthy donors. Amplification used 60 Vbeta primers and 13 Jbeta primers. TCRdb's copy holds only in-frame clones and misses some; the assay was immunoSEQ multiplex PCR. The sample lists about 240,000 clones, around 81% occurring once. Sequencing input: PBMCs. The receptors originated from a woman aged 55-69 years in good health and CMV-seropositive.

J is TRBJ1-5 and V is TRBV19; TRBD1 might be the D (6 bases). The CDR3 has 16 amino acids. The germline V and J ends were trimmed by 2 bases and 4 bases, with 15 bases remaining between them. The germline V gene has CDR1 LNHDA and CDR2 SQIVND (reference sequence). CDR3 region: CASSISRQELNQPQHF. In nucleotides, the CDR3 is TGTGCCAGTAGTATATCCAGACAGGAGTTAAATCAGCCCCAGCATTTT.

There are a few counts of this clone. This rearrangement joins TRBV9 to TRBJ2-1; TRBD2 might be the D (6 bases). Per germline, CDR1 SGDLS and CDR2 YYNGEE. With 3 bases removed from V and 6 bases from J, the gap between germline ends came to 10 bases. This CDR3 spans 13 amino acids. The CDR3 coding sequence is TGTGCCAGCAGCGCACCGACTAGCAATGAGCAGTTCTTC. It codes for CASSAPTSNEQFF.

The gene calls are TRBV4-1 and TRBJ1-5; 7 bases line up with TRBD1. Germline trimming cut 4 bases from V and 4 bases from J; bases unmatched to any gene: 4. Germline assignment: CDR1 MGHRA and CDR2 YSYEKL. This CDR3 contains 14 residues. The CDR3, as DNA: TGCGCCAGCAGCCCTCGGACAGGAAATCAGCCCCAGCATTTT. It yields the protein CASSPRTGNQPQHF.

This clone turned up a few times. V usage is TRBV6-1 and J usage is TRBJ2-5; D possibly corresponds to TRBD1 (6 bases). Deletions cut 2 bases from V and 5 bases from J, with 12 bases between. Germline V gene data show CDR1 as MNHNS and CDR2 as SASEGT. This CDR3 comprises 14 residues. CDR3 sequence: CASSELQGWETQYF. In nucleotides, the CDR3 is TGTGCCAGCAGTGAATTACAGGGTTGGGAGACCCAGTACTTC.

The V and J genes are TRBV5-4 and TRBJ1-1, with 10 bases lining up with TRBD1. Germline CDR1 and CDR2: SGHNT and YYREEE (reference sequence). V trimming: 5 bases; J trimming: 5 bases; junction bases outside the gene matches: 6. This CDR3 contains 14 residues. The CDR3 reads CASRRTGGVTEAFF. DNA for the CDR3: TGTGCCAGCAGAAGGACAGGGGGTGTTACTGAAGCTTTCTTT.

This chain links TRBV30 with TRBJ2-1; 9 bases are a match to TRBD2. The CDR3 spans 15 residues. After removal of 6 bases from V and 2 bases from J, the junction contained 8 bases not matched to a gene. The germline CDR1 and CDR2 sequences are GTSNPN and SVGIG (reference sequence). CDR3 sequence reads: CACSNSGRPYNEQFF. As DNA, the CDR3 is TGTGCCTGTTCAAATAGCGGGAGACCCTACAATGAGCAGTTCTTC.

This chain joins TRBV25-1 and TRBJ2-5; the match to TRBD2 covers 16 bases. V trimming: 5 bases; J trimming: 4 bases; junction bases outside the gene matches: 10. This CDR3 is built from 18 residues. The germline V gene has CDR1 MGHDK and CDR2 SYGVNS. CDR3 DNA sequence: TGTGCCAGCAGTAAAATGGGACTAGCGGGAGGGCCGCGAGAGACCCAGTACTTC. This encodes CASSKMGLAGGPRETQYF.

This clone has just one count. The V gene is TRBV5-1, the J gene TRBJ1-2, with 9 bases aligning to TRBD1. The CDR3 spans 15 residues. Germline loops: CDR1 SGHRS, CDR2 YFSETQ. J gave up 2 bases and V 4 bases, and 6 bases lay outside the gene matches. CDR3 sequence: CASSKDRGLNYGYTF. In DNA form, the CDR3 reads TGCGCCAGCAGCAAGGACAGGGGACTAAACTATGGCTACACCTTC.

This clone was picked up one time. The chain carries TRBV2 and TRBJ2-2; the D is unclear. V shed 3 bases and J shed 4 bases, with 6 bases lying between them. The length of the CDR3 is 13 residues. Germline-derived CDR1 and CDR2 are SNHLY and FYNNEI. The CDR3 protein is CASSDGGTGELFF. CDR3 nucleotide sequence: TGTGCCAGCAGTGACGGCGGCACCGGGGAGCTGTTTTTT.

The CDR3 protein is CASSISRQGGNQPQHF. CDR3 in DNA: TGTGCCAGTAGTATTTCCAGGCAGGGTGGCAATCAGCCCCAGCATTTT. V usage is TRBV19 and J usage is TRBJ1-5; D may be TRBD1 (5 bases). From germline, CDR1 is LNHDA and CDR2 SQIVND (reference sequence). Trimming left V 3 bases short and J 2 bases short, with 14 bases between. This CDR3 has 16 residues.

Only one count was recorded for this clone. The CDR3 region is CASSLPGLAGSTDTQYF. In DNA, the CDR3 is TGTGCCAGCAGCTTACCAGGACTAGCGGGTAGCACAGATACGCAGTATTTT. This chain uses TRBV7-3 with TRBJ2-3, with TRBD2 matching over 11 bases. V dropped 2 bases and J dropped 0; count of bases not matched to a gene: 4. The CDR3 spans 17 residues. The germline CDR1 and CDR2 sequences are SGHTA and FQGTGA. The whole variable domain, remainder taken from reference TRBV7-3 and TRBJ2-3, is GAGVSQTPSNKVTEKGKYVELRCDPISGHTALYWYRQSLGQGPEFLIYFQGTGAADDSGLPNDRFFAVRPEGSVSTLKIQRTERGDSAVYLCASSLPGLAGSTDTQYFGPGTRLTVL.

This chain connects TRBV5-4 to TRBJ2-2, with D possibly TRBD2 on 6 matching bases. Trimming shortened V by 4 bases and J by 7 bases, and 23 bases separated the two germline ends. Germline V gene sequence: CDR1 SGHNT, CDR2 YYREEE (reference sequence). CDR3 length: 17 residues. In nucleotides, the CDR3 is TGTGCCAGCAGCCGTCCGTCCGGGTTAGCCGGGGGCGGGGAGCTGTTTTTT. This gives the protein CASSRPSGLAGGGELFF. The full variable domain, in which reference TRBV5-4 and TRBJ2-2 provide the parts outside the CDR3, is ETGVTQSPTHLIKTRGQQVTLRCSSQSGHNTVSWYQQALGQGPQFIFQYYREEENGRGNFPPRFSGLQFPNYSSELNVNALELDDSALYLCASSRPSGLAGGGELFFGEGSRLTVL.